These 29 T cell receptor beta chains were all obtained from the same sample, sequenced in a study of blood T cell repertoires in COVID-19. Assay used: immunoSEQ multiplex PCR; TCRdb lists only in-frame clones, some missing. The sample lists about 240,000 clones, 82% seen once, with 9.5% to 15% in the top ten. The material sequenced was peripheral blood. Receptors were obtained from a woman between 55 and 75 years old with active or convalescent COVID-19.

The V and J genes are TRBV6-6 and TRBJ1-6; TRBD1 matches 10 bases. Germline CDR1 is MNHNY and CDR2 is SVGAGI (reference sequence). V shed 7 bases and J 8 bases; nucleotides not matched to a gene: 11. CDR3 size: 16 residues. The DNA of the CDR3 is TGTGCCAGCACCCGCCAGGGACAGGGGTTAGATTCACCCCTCCACTTT. This encodes CASTRQGQGLDSPLHF.

This rearrangement joins TRBV18 to TRBJ2-1; 10 bases are shared with TRBD2. V was clipped by 6 bases and J by 0 bases; unmatched bases: 11. The V gene's germline CDR1 is KGHSH and CDR2 LQKENI. This CDR3 contains 18 residues. The CDR3 DNA reads as TGTGCCAGCTCCAGGACTAGCGGAGTCCAGAGCTCCTACAATGAGCAGTTCTTC. It is translated as CASSRTSGVQSSYNEQFF.

V is TRBV2 and J is TRBJ1-4; a possible D gene is TRBD1 (5 bases). Germline loops: CDR1 SNHLY, CDR2 FYNNEI. The CDR3 is 14 amino acids. Trimming removed 3 bases at V and 5 bases at J, with 10 bases between. Here the CDR3 reads CASSDGRANEKLFF. CDR3 in DNA: TGTGCCAGCAGTGATGGCAGGGCAAATGAAAAACTGTTTTTT.

The chain couples TRBV20-1 to TRBJ1-2; D gene unclear. Between the trimmed V and J ends, which lost 3 bases and 1 base, there was a span of 6 bases. The germline V gene encodes CDR1 DFQATT and CDR2 SNEGSKA (reference sequence). This CDR3 region has 12 residues. CDR3 region: CSASSVNYGYTF. The DNA of the CDR3 is TGCAGTGCTAGTTCCGTTAACTATGGCTACACCTTC.

The chain employs TRBV18 and TRBJ1-1; D is uncertain. Germline V gives CDR1 KGHSH, CDR2 LQKENI. The CDR3 consists of 15 residues. Trimming took 4 bases from V and 1 from J, leaving 13 bases between them. CDR3 sequence: CASSQRVAENTEAFF. In DNA form, the CDR3 reads TGTGCCAGCTCACAGAGGGTCGCTGAGAACACTGAAGCTTTCTTT.

As DNA, the CDR3 is TGTGCCAGCAGTGCCACTTCTATTATGGCAGGGGGGACTCACGGCTACACCTTC. Translation: CASSATSIMAGGTHGYTF. The gene calls are TRBV25-1 and TRBJ1-2; 7 bases are shared with TRBD1. CDR3 size: 18 residues. Germline lookup yields CDR1 MGHDK and CDR2 SYGVNS. The J segment lost 8 bases and the V segment lost 4 bases, leaving 22 bases of the junction unmatched.

The CDR3 region has the DNA TGTGCCAGCAGCTTGGTCGTGGCAGCGGGAGCGGCAGATACGCAGTATTTT. Its translation: CASSLVVAAGAADTQYF. This sequence joins TRBV5-5 and TRBJ2-3; 8 bases line up with TRBD2. This CDR3 region has 17 residues. The germline CDR1 and CDR2 sequences are SGHKS and YYEKEE (reference sequence). Trimming removed 0 bases from V and 4 bases from J; junction bases left unmatched: 10.

The chain couples TRBV7-6 to TRBJ1-2, with 8 bases lining up with TRBD1. Trimming at V came to 5 bases and at J to 4 bases, leaving 9 bases not matched to a gene. Germline values: CDR1 SGHVS, CDR2 FNYEAQ. This CDR3 is 15 amino acids long. The CDR3 loop is CASSPGGFPSYGYTF. CDR3 in DNA: TGTGCCAGCAGCCCAGGGGGCTTCCCCTCCTATGGCTACACCTTC.

The chain is built from TRBV7-3 and TRBJ2-5; 7 nucleotides match TRBD2. Germline-derived CDR1 and CDR2 are SGHTA and FQGTGA. V gave up 4 bases and J gave up 2 bases; unmatched junction bases: 1. CDR3 size: 13 residues. For the CDR3, the DNA is TGTGCCAGCAGCTCACTAGCGCAAGAGACCCAGTACTTC. Translating gives CASSSLAQETQYF. Supplemented by reference TRBV7-3 and TRBJ2-5, the full variable domain reads GAGVSQTPSNKVTEKGKYVELRCDPISGHTALYWYRQSLGQGPEFLIYFQGTGAADDSGLPNDRFFAVRPEGSVSTLKIQRTERGDSAVYLCASSSLAQETQYFGPGTRLLVL.

The chain couples TRBV5-1 to TRBJ1-3; 7 nucleotides line up with TRBD1. Germline assignment: CDR1 SGHRS and CDR2 YFSETQ. The V gene end was trimmed by 3 bases and the J gene end by 2 bases; junction bases not matched to a gene: 2. This CDR3 spans 14 amino acids. In DNA form, the CDR3 reads TGCGCCAGCAGCTCCGGGACAGCTGGAAACACCATATATTTT. Protein product: CASSSGTAGNTIYF.

The CDR3 reads CASRTSGGSYEQYF. CDR3 coding DNA: TGTGCCAGCAGAACTAGCGGGGGAAGCTACGAGCAGTACTTC. The chain has TRBV2 and TRBJ2-7, with 11 bases that match TRBD2. Germline V lookup: CDR1 SNHLY, CDR2 FYNNEI. The J segment lost 3 bases and the V segment lost 6 bases, leaving 4 bases of the junction unmatched. The CDR3 is 14 residues long. Based on the CDR3 plus reference TRBV2 and TRBJ2-7, the full variable domain is EPEVTQTPSHQVTQMGQEVILRCVPISNHLYFYWYRQILGQKVEFLVSFYNNEISEKSEIFDDQFSVERPDGSNFTLKIRSTKLEDSAMYFCASRTSGGSYEQYFGPGTRLTVT.

The chain employs TRBV5-1 and TRBJ2-3, with D possibly matching TRBD2 (7 bases). CDR3 size: 18 residues. Trimming removed 1 base at V and 3 bases at J, with 21 bases between. Looked up from germline, CDR1 is SGHRS and CDR2 is YFSETQ. The CDR3 bases are TGCGCCAGCAGCTTGACTCCGGGGGGCGCCCTTCGGACAGATACGCAGTATTTT. Its protein product is CASSLTPGGALRTDTQYF. Using reference TRBV5-1 and TRBJ2-3 for the parts outside the CDR3, the full variable domain is KAGVTQTPRYLIKTRGQQVTLSCSPISGHRSVSWYQQTPGQGLQFLFEYFSETQRNKGNFPGRFSGRQFSNSRSEMNVSTLELGDSALYLCASSLTPGGALRTDTQYFGPGTRLTVL.

V usage is TRBV5-8 and J usage is TRBJ1-4; D unresolved. Trimming removed 5 bases from V and 3 bases from J, with 14 bases in between. The CDR3 contains 15 residues. CDR1 SGHTS and CDR2 YDEGEE come from the germline V gene. CDR3 loop: CASSYTDKANEKLFF. CDR3 DNA: TGTGCCAGCAGTTATACCGACAAGGCTAATGAAAAACTGTTTTTT.

The chain combines TRBV5-6 with TRBJ1-2; D is possibly TRBD1 (5 bases). The CDR3 covers 15 residues. CDR1 is SGHDT and CDR2 is YYEEEE in the germline V gene. Trimming left V 2 bases short and J 4 bases short, with 15 bases between. The CDR3, as DNA: TGTGCCAGCAGCTTCGTCCAGGGTCCTGGCTATGGCTACACCTTC. Translation gives CASSFVQGPGYGYTF.

The chain uses TRBV5-1 and TRBJ1-2; 8 nucleotides line up with TRBD1. The CDR3 is made up of 15 amino acids. Germline trimming cut 5 bases from V and 6 bases from J; bases unmatched to any gene: 12. CDR1 and CDR2 (germline): SGHRS, YFSETQ. CDR3 region: CASSYSGGAWNGYTF. CDR3 sequence (DNA): TGCGCCAGCAGTTACTCAGGGGGCGCATGGAATGGCTACACCTTC.

This chain joins TRBV4-1 and TRBJ1-1; D unclear. Germline CDR1 and CDR2: MGHRA and YSYEKL. The CDR3 is 13 residues long. V lost 3 bases and J lost 5, with 10 bases in between. In DNA form, the CDR3 reads TGCGCCAGCAGCCATCGGGGTAGGACTGAAGCTTTCTTT. This encodes CASSHRGRTEAFF.

Details on this clone: This CDR3 is also generated by other DNA sequences in the sample. The genes are TRBV7-9 and TRBJ2-5; possibly TRBD2 for D (6 bases). V lost 0 bases, J lost 4 bases, and 9 bases lay in between. Germline assignment: CDR1 SEHNR and CDR2 FQNEAQ (reference sequence). This CDR3 contains 14 residues. DNA of the CDR3: TGTGCCAGCAGCTTAGCCGGGGGAGGAGAGACCCAGTACTTC. Residues: CASSLAGGGETQYF.

This clone was detected a few times. This chain links TRBV27 with TRBJ1-1; possibly TRBD1 for D (6 bases). This CDR3 spans 14 amino acids. The V gene's germline CDR1 is MNHEY and CDR2 SMNVEV (reference sequence). V gave up 7 bases and J gave up 8 bases, with 20 bases separating them. CDR3 residues: CASNNRAKAAEAFF. The CDR3 DNA reads as TGTGCCAGCAACAACAGGGCCAAGGCCGCAGAAGCTTTCTTT.

The chain recombines TRBV28 with TRBJ2-3; 9 nucleotides match TRBD2. The CDR3 extends over 18 amino acids. Trimming at V came to 5 bases and at J to 0 bases, leaving 12 bases not matched to a gene. Germline V gene sequence: CDR1 MDHEN, CDR2 SYDVKM. The chain's CDR3 is CASSRNGLAPASTDTQYF. Written as DNA, the CDR3 is TGTGCCAGCAGTCGGAATGGACTAGCGCCGGCTAGCACAGATACGCAGTATTTT.

The chain is built from TRBV27 and TRBJ1-2; 8 nucleotides match TRBD1. Germline CDR1 reads MNHEY; CDR2 reads SMNVEV (reference sequence). The CDR3 covers 13 residues. V was clipped by 6 bases and J by 4 bases; unmatched bases: 4. The CDR3 region has the DNA TGTGCCAGCAGGGGGGACAGGTTCTATGGCTACACCTTC. Its translation: CASRGDRFYGYTF.

The chain couples TRBV2 to TRBJ1-1; D is unclear. This CDR3 is built from 14 residues. V shed 6 bases and J shed 0 bases, with 11 bases lying between them. Per the germline V gene, CDR1 is SNHLY and CDR2 is FYNNEI. For the CDR3, the DNA is TGTGCCAGCAGCCTCCTTGCAGTGAACACTGAAGCTTTCTTT. Protein: CASSLLAVNTEAFF.

J is TRBJ1-1 and V is TRBV11-2; 7 bases line up with TRBD1. Germline V gives CDR1 SGHAT, CDR2 FQNNGV. V was pared by 1 base and J by 3 bases, with 14 bases of the junction left unmatched. The CDR3 runs 18 residues. The CDR3 sequence is CASSLGAGQGGLYTEAFF. The DNA of the CDR3 is TGTGCCAGCAGCTTAGGGGCGGGTCAGGGGGGTCTTTACACTGAAGCTTTCTTT. Using reference TRBV11-2 and TRBJ1-1 for the parts outside the CDR3, the full variable domain is EAGVAQSPRYKIIEKRQSVAFWCNPISGHATLYWYQQILGQGPKLLIQFQNNGVVDDSQLPKDRFSAERLKGVDSTLKIQPAKLEDSAVYLCASSLGAGQGGLYTEAFFGQGTRLTVV.

This chain uses TRBV23-1 with TRBJ2-5, with 8 bases lining up with TRBD1. TRBV23-1 is assigned to the ORF class and has an uncertain function. This CDR3 is 16 amino acids long. Losses at the gene ends were 4 bases for V and 5 bases for J; bases not matched to a gene: 12. The CDR3 spells CASSRALGQVGETQYF. Written as DNA, the CDR3 is TGCGCCAGCAGTCGAGCCCTGGGACAGGTCGGGGAGACCCAGTACTTC.

The gene calls are TRBV12-2 and TRBJ1-1; the table names TRBD1, a call not compared with the DNA. TRBV12-2 is listed as a pseudogene. The CDR3 runs to 15 residues. CDR3 amino acids: CASRLPRGGNTEAFF. The CDR3 coding sequence is TGTGCAAGTCGCTTACCAAGGGGTGGGAACACTGAAGCTTTCTTT.

V and J are TRBV11-3 and TRBJ2-2, with 7 bases fitting TRBD1. Germline V gene lookup returns CDR1 SGHNT and CDR2 YENEEA. Unmatched junction bases numbered 10, after V lost 5 bases and J lost 4 bases. The CDR3 has 16 amino acids. This CDR3 reads CASSPQGPLPTGELFF. In DNA form, the CDR3 reads TGTGCCAGCAGCCCACAGGGGCCTTTACCCACCGGGGAGCTGTTTTTT.

The chain uses TRBV5-1 and TRBJ1-4; D gene uncertain. The V end was cut by 1 base, the J end by 0 bases, with 7 bases between. CDR1 is SGHRS, CDR2 YFSETQ, per germline. The CDR3 sequence is 15 residues long. The CDR3 protein is CASSLNSATNEKLFF. The DNA of the CDR3 is TGCGCCAGCAGCTTGAATAGTGCAACTAATGAAAAACTGTTTTTT.

This sequence joins TRBV4-2 and TRBJ1-5; D perhaps matches TRBD1 (5 bases). This CDR3 region has 18 residues. Trimming removed 0 bases at V and 0 bases at J, with 15 bases between. The V gene's germline CDR1 is LGHNA and CDR2 YNFKEQ. In DNA, the CDR3 is TGTGCCAGCAGCCAAGATTCTTCGTCAGGGATTAGCAATCAGCCCCAGCATTTT. This sequence encodes CASSQDSSSGISNQPQHF.

The chain recombines TRBV5-5 with TRBJ1-1; no reliable D call. Deletions cut 0 bases from V and 0 bases from J, with 9 bases between. This CDR3 has 15 residues. Germline CDR1 and CDR2: SGHKS and YYEKEE (reference sequence). CDR3 nucleotides: TGTGCCAGCAGCTTGGATCCGGTGGTGAACACTGAAGCTTTCTTT. Translating it yields CASSLDPVVNTEAFF.

This clone has a handful of counts. This chain connects TRBV6-6 to TRBJ1-4; D is undetermined. Trimming took 0 bases from V and 3 from J, leaving 8 bases between them. This CDR3 has 15 residues. Germline V CDR1 and CDR2: MNHNY, SVGAGI (reference sequence). The CDR3 DNA is TGTGCCAGCAGTTACTCGAGGCAGTCTAATGAAAAACTGTTTTTT. Its translation is CASSYSRQSNEKLFF.